This T cell receptor beta chain was documented in a study of PD-L1 blockade in urothelial cancer. Whole-study context: Patients' histories included 0 to 3 prior chemotherapy regimens. Median T cell yield from blood was over 120,000.

Profiled with immunoSEQ multiplex PCR; TCRdb holds only in-frame clones, not every one. The data contain tens of thousands of clones, around 87% of them singletons. V was clipped by 6 bases and J by 3 bases, with 5 bases between them. Per the germline V gene, CDR1 is MDHEN and CDR2 is SYDVKM. CDR3 length: 11 residues. Broader study findings: At 3 weeks on treatment, tumor-associated clones expanded more with durable benefit. Blood TCR clonality below the median before treatment was a predictor of better survival.

In the case of this clone: Antigen unknown.

The rearrangement links TRBV28 to TRBJ2-5; D gene ambiguous. The sample consisted of PBMCs, taken around atezolizumab (anti-PD-L1) treatment. The TCR comes from a man aged 50-60 years with urothelial cancer. For the CDR3, the DNA is TGTGCCAGCAGCCGTGAAGAGACCCAGTACTTC. It specifies CASSREETQYF.